This TCR beta chain comes out of a study of T cell responses to AZD1222 COVID-19 vaccine. Study conclusions and caveats: Along spike, vaccine-associated CD4 TCRs were found throughout, with dominance at 160-218 and 743-854. Only after the peak T cell response were repertoires sampled. Donors in the cohort were predominantly white British and more often female, and clonal diversity was possibly underestimated. Increased Spike-specific TCR breadth and depth were observed after two AZD1222 doses.

Note on this clone: Its antigen is currently unknown.

Germline values: CDR1 LGHDT, CDR2 YNNKEL (reference sequence). The CDR3 runs 15 residues. Between the trimmed V and J ends, which lost 1 base and 3 bases, there was a span of 12 bases. The data were produced by immunoSEQ multiplex PCR, yet TCRdb's version contains in-frame clones alone and is incomplete. The data show roughly 100,000 clones, around nine tenths seen once. The J gene is TRBJ1-2, the V gene TRBV3-1 (or the pseudogene TRBV3-2); D ambiguous. Here the sequenced sample was peripheral blood, taken on day 0 of AZD1222 vaccination. The sequence was collected from an adult in good health. This chain's CDR3 is CASSQAREGDYGYTF. As DNA, the CDR3 is TGTGCCAGCAGCCAAGCGCGGGAGGGCGACTATGGCTACACCTTC.